This T cell receptor beta chain was identified during a study of cytomegalovirus exposure and HLA in healthy donors. The PCR contained 60 Vbeta and 13 Jbeta primers. The assay was immunoSEQ multiplex PCR, and TCRdb's table has in-frame clones only and misses some. The sample contains more than 200,000 clones, almost 70% of which appear only once. CDR1 SGHRS and CDR2 YFSETQ come from the germline V gene. The CDR3 runs 15 residues. Unmatched junction bases numbered 6, after V lost 3 bases and J lost 3 bases. This clone was counted once. The sequenced sample was PBMCs. The sequence derives from a middle-aged man in good health and CMV-seropositive. This chain uses TRBV5-1 with TRBJ1-3; 7 positions agree with TRBD1. The CDR3 nucleotides read TGCGCCAGCAGCTCACAGGGGACTAGTGGAAACACCATATATTTT. It yields the protein CASSSQGTSGNTIYF.